This T cell receptor beta chain was identified in a study of T cell responses to AZD1222 COVID-19 vaccine. Study background: Combined were second doses at about 4 or about 12 weeks.

Assay used: immunoSEQ multiplex PCR; TCRdb lists only in-frame clones, some missing. The sample includes about 150,000 clones, approximately 90% seen only once; the top ten take around 3.1%. Study conclusions and caveats: Sampled repertoires all dated from after the peak T cell response. Donors were largely white British and mainly female; clonal diversity was possibly underestimated. Seropositive status at baseline applied to only a handful of AZD1222 recipients.

A remark on this clone: Its antigen is not known.

CDR1 is SGHDT, CDR2 YYEEEE, per germline. V was pared by 2 bases and J by 9 bases, with 18 bases between. CDR3 length: 16 amino acids. The starting material was peripheral blood, obtained on day 0 of AZD1222 vaccination. This receptor was obtained from an adult in good health. The chain joins TRBV5-6 to TRBJ1-6; tentative D call: TRBD1 (6 bases). The CDR3 region has the DNA TGTGCCAGCAGCTTCGGGGCAGGGGAGTACATTTCACCCCTCCACTTT. It yields the protein CASSFGAGEYISPLHF.